This entry lists 16 T cell receptor beta chains sequenced from one sample in a study of CD8 T cells in ankylosing spondylitis. Regarding the study as a whole: In ankylosing spondylitis blood, a motif of roughly eight highly homologous TCR beta variants appeared characteristic.

Via MiXCR, TCRdb re-called the 5' RACE reads, giving one row per CDR3 protein. The data contain more than 400,000 distinct CDR3 sequences, about 5% of them seen just once; the ten biggest clones take up 3% to 4.5%. These receptors are not linked to any known antigen. Input material: blood, either unsorted or a sorted T cell fraction (not recorded which). Source of these receptors: a male donor with ankylosing spondylitis.

The table lists this clonotype with a count of one. A much larger clone sits a single nucleotide away, making a read error possible. The chain is built from TRBV6-2 or TRBV6-3 and TRBJ2-1, with D possibly being TRBD2 (6 bases). This CDR3 spans 12 amino acids. The germline V and J ends were trimmed by 4 bases and 12 bases, with 13 bases remaining between them. Germline V CDR1 and CDR2: MNHEY, SVGEGT. Here the CDR3 DNA reads TGTGCCAGCAGTTCCTCGGGGGAGAGGCAGTTCTTC. This encodes CASSSSGERQFF.

This clonotype was seen just once. V gene TRBV7-8 combines with J gene TRBJ2-7; 8 bases map to TRBD2. The V gene end was trimmed by 3 bases and the J gene end by 3 bases; junction bases not matched to a gene: 7. Germline loops: CDR1 SGHVS, CDR2 FQNEAQ. The length of the CDR3 is 15 residues. In DNA, the CDR3 is TGTGCCAGCAGCTTCACCGGGACTAGGGACTACGAGCAGTACTTC. This gives the protein CASSFTGTRDYEQYF.

In this sample, this clonotype turned up many times. The V and J genes are TRBV7-9 and TRBJ2-7, with 8 positions matching TRBD2. V lost 5 bases, J lost 2 bases, and 5 bases stayed unmatched. Germline lookup yields CDR1 SEHNR and CDR2 FQNEAQ (reference sequence). The CDR3 covers 14 residues. CDR3 loop: CASSDSGTPYEQYF. The CDR3 region has the DNA TGTGCCAGCAGCGATAGCGGGACGCCCTACGAGCAGTACTTC.

This clonotype was seen repeatedly, ten times or more. The chain carries TRBV9 and TRBJ2-1; 10 bases fit TRBD1. Trimming cost V 0 bases and J 7 bases; bases outside gene matches: 4. The CDR3 is made up of 15 amino acids. Germline loops: CDR1 SGDLS, CDR2 YYNGEE. Written as DNA, the CDR3 is TGTGCCAGCAGCGTAGTCGGGACAGGGGTGAATGAGCAGTTCTTC. Translating gives CASSVVGTGVNEQFF. The full variable domain, with the rest looked up from reference TRBV9 and TRBJ2-1, is DSGVTQTPKHLITATGQRVTLRCSPRSGDLSVYWYQQSLDQGLQFLIQYYNGEERAKGNILERFSAQQFPDLHSELNLSSLELGDSALYFCASSVVGTGVNEQFFGPGTRLTVL.

This clonotype was counted at least ten times. The chain uses TRBV5-5 and TRBJ1-5; the D is unclear. The germline CDR1 and CDR2 sequences are SGHKS and YYEKEE (reference sequence). CDR3 size: 9 residues. Trimming stripped 10 bases from V and 9 bases from J, with 8 bases between. The CDR3 sequence is CAPRWPQHF. In nucleotides, the CDR3 is TGTGCCCCCCGCTGGCCCCAGCATTTT. Full variable domain (remainder filled in from reference TRBV5-5 and TRBJ1-5): DAGVTQSPTHLIKTRGQQVTLRCSPISGHKSVSWYQQVLGQGPQFIFQYYEKEERGRGNFPDRFSARQFPNYSSELNVNALLLGDSALYLCAPRWPQHFGDGTRLSIL.

The gene calls are TRBV27 and TRBJ2-7; 8 bases align to TRBD1. V shed 9 bases, J shed 1 base, and the junction held 8 bases outside the gene matches. The CDR3 contains 14 residues. Germline values: CDR1 MNHEY, CDR2 SMNVEV (reference sequence). This chain's CDR3 is CARPDRGRSYEQYF. The CDR3 DNA reads TGTGCCAGGCCTGACAGGGGTCGTTCCTACGAGCAGTACTTC.

This clonotype occurred a few times. The chain joins TRBV2 to TRBJ2-7; either TRBD1 or TRBD2 may supply D (5 bases each). The CDR3 contains 16 residues. V dropped 6 bases and J dropped 3 bases, with 21 bases sitting between them. The V gene's germline CDR1 is SNHLY and CDR2 FYNNEI. The DNA of the CDR3 is TGTGCCAGCAGCACTCGGGACGCCTCTTATAACTACGAGCAGTACTTC. The encoded protein is CASSTRDASYNYEQYF.

This clonotype appeared many times. V is TRBV6-1 and J is TRBJ2-7; 8 bases are shared with TRBD1. Germline loops: CDR1 MNHNS, CDR2 SASEGT. This CDR3 has 15 residues. The J segment lost 1 base and the V segment lost 6 bases, leaving 8 bases of the junction unmatched. CDR3 in DNA: TGTGCCAGCAGCCCCCGGACAGGGTATTCCTACGAGCAGTACTTC. Residues: CASSPRTGYSYEQYF.

This clonotype appeared many times. The chain uses TRBV5-1 and TRBJ2-3; 14 nucleotides line up with TRBD2. The CDR3 is 19 residues long. Trimming at V came to 3 bases and at J to 6 bases, leaving 15 bases not matched to a gene. CDR1 is SGHRS and CDR2 is YFSETQ in the germline V gene. CDR3 sequence reads: CASSSGTSGGHTPADTQYF. The DNA of the CDR3 is TGCGCCAGCAGCTCCGGGACTAGCGGGGGCCACACTCCGGCTGATACGCAGTATTTT. The full variable domain, with the rest looked up from reference TRBV5-1 and TRBJ2-3, is KAGVTQTPRYLIKTRGQQVTLSCSPISGHRSVSWYQQTPGQGLQFLFEYFSETQRNKGNFPGRFSGRQFSNSRSEMNVSTLELGDSALYLCASSSGTSGGHTPADTQYFGPGTRLTVL.

This clonotype was seen at least ten times. J is TRBJ2-5 and V is TRBV7-2, with 8 bases fitting TRBD2. The V gene end was trimmed by 6 bases and the J gene end by 5 bases; junction bases not matched to a gene: 8. The CDR3 spans 14 residues. Germline V gene data show CDR1 as SGHTA and CDR2 as FQGNSA. CDR3 DNA sequence: TGTGCCAGCAGTTCAGGACTAGCCCGGGAGACCCAGTACTTC. Protein product: CASSSGLARETQYF.

This clonotype was seen many times. The V and J genes are TRBV20-1 and TRBJ2-1; perhaps D is TRBD1 or TRBD2 (5 bases each). V was cut by 6 bases and J by 0 bases, with 15 bases left in between. This CDR3 spans 15 amino acids. CDR1 DFQATT and CDR2 SNEGSKA come from the germline V gene (reference sequence). The CDR3 bases are TGCAGTGCCAAAGGGGAGAGTCCCTCCTACAATGAGCAGTTCTTC. Its protein product is CSAKGESPSYNEQFF.

There are many counts of this clonotype. This chain links TRBV10-3 with TRBJ1-1; the D is unclear. Germline CDR1 is ENHRY and CDR2 is SYGVKD. V lost 7 bases to trimming and J lost 1 base, with 13 bases between them. The CDR3 spans 14 residues. The CDR3 coding sequence is TGTGCCATCATCGGATCTCTGGGGAACACTGAAGCTTTCTTT. Translated: CAIIGSLGNTEAFF.

This clonotype has a count of ten or more. The J gene is TRBJ1-5, the V gene TRBV4-3, with D possibly being TRBD1 (5 bases). CDR3 length: 13 amino acids. Trimming cost V 3 bases and J 5 bases, with 8 bases left between them. CDR1 is LGHNA and CDR2 is YSLEER in the germline V gene. The CDR3: CASSHDRDQPQHF. The CDR3 DNA follows: TGCGCCAGCAGCCACGACAGAGATCAGCCCCAGCATTTT.

This clonotype came up many times. The chain carries TRBV7-9 and TRBJ1-2, with D perhaps matching TRBD1 (6 bases). Germline CDR1 reads SEHNR; CDR2 reads FQNEAQ (reference sequence). This CDR3 region has 14 residues. V lost 3 bases and J 2 bases, leaving 10 bases between the germline ends. The CDR3 DNA sequence: TGTGCCAGCAGCTTGGGGGCGAAAAACTATGGCTACACCTTC. This gives the protein CASSLGAKNYGYTF.

This clonotype was seen repeatedly, ten times or more. This chain connects TRBV24-1 to TRBJ2-1, with TRBD1 identical over 8 bases. The length of the CDR3 is 14 residues. Germline lookup yields CDR1 KGHDR and CDR2 SFDVKD. V lost 5 bases and J lost 7; bases outside the gene matches: 6. In DNA, the CDR3 is TGTGCCACCAGTGGCCAGGGGGCGGGAAATGAGCAGTTCTTC. Encoded protein: CATSGQGAGNEQFF.

The table lists this clonotype with many counts. The chain couples TRBV7-2 to TRBJ2-3; the match to TRBD2 covers 8 bases. J lost 8 bases, V lost 2 bases, and 6 bases had no gene match. Germline V gene data show CDR1 as SGHTA and CDR2 as FQGNSA. The CDR3 totals 14 residues. The CDR3 loop is CASSLRRGEGTQYF. The DNA for the CDR3 is TGTGCCAGCAGCTTACGGCGGGGGGAGGGTACGCAGTATTTT.